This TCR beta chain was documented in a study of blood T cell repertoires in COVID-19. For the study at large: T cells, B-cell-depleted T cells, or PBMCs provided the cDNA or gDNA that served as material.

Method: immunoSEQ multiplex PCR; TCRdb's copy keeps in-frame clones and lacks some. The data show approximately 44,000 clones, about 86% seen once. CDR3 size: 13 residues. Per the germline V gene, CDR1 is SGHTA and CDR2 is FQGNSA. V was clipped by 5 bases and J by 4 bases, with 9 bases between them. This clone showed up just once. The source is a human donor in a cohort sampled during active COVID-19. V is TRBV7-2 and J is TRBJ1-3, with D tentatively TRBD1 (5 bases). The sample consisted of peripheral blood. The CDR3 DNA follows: TGTGCCAGCAGCGCGAGACAGGGAAACACCATATATTTT. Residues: CASSARQGNTIYF.